This section outlines one T cell receptor beta chain sequence together with its context. Its specificity is not known. Using RNA transcripts as the source, TCR beta CDR3 regions were amplified. The TCR CDR3 first-round RT-PCR relied on the HTBI primer set. TCRdb processed the multiplex PCR reads anew with MiXCR; each CDR3 protein has one entry. The sample carries a few hundred thousand distinct CDR3 sequences, around a sixth recorded once. This record belongs to a study of T cells in Graves' hyperthyroidism and ophthalmopathy. Trimming removed 0 bases at V and 5 bases at J, with 14 bases between. Germline lookup yields CDR1 DFQATT and CDR2 SNEGSKA (reference sequence). This CDR3 has 14 amino acids. Study-wide findings and caveats: Stable hyperthyroidism was separated from ophthalmopathy by a model based on 13 V-J features.

Uncontrolled infections, other autoimmune diseases, pregnancy or lactation led to exclusion of patients. Orbital computed tomography, thyroid ultrasound, serum thyroxine and TRAb, and clinical symptoms together informed the diagnoses. The sample comprised blood. This chain connects TRBV20-1 to TRBJ2-7; D is perhaps TRBD1 (5 bases). This receptor was obtained from a man between 18 and 29 years old with Graves' ophthalmopathy. The chain's CDR3 is CSARDPGWGDEQYF. The CDR3 coding sequence is TGCAGTGCTAGAGATCCCGGGTGGGGCGACGAGCAGTACTTC.